This entry lists 5 T cell receptor beta chains sequenced from one sample in a study of response to subunit inactivated influenza vaccine. MiXCR, applied by TCRdb to the RT-PCR reads, yields one record per CDR3 protein. The data hold approximately 520,000 distinct CDR3 sequences, with approximately 24% observed a single time. This specimen was CD4+ T cells sorted from PBMCs, taken around 5 days after vaccination. The receptors were sampled from a man aged 45 to 65 who received an inactivated influenza vaccine.

The sample holds many counts of this clonotype. J is TRBJ2-7 and V is TRBV6-1, with 9 positions matching TRBD2. The V segment lost 6 bases and the J segment 3 bases; nucleotides outside the gene matches: 6. The length of the CDR3 is 14 residues. CDR1 MNHNS and CDR2 SASEGT come from the germline V gene. The CDR3, as DNA: TGTGCCAGCAGCCGCGGGGGGGTCGGCTACGAGCAGTACTTC. Its protein is CASSRGGVGYEQYF.

This clonotype was seen a handful of times. The chain is built from TRBV4-2 and TRBJ1-1; 10 bases are shared with TRBD1. CDR3 length equals 15 residues. The germline V gene encodes CDR1 LGHNA and CDR2 YNFKEQ. V lost 5 bases, J lost 3 bases, and 6 bases stayed unmatched. The chain's CDR3 is CASSSRTGGDTEAFF. DNA for the CDR3: TGTGCCAGCAGCTCACGGACAGGGGGGGACACTGAAGCTTTCTTT.

In its sample, this clonotype was seen a few times. The rearrangement joins TRBV7-9 to TRBJ2-3, with D maybe TRBD2 (6 bases). CDR3 length equals 15 residues. Between the trimmed V and J ends, which lost 5 bases and 1 base, there was a span of 13 bases. Germline V lookup: CDR1 SEHNR, CDR2 FQNEAQ (reference sequence). The CDR3 loop is CASSPRGFGTDTQYF. The CDR3 nucleotides are TGTGCCAGCAGCCCCCGGGGGTTCGGCACAGATACGCAGTATTTT. The entire variable domain, with the rest obtained from reference TRBV7-9 and TRBJ2-3, is as follows: DTGVSQNPRHKITKRGQNVTFRCDPISEHNRLYWYRQTLGQGPEFLTYFQNEAQLEKSRLLSDRFSAERPKGSFSTLEIQRTEQGDSAMYLCASSPRGFGTDTQYFGPGTRLTVL.

This clonotype was observed once. This may be a read error: a much more frequent sequence differs by one nucleotide. The rearrangement links TRBV7-9 to TRBJ1-2; tentatively, D is TRBD1 (6 bases). This CDR3 contains 12 residues. Trimming removed 6 bases from V and 7 bases from J, with 12 bases in between. The germline CDR1 and CDR2 sequences are SEHNR and FQNEAQ (reference sequence). The CDR3 here is CASRSADSGYTF. The CDR3 DNA follows: TGTGCCAGCAGGAGTGCGGACAGTGGCTACACCTTC.

This rearrangement joins TRBV4-1 to TRBJ1-2; D is unresolved. Trimming left V 0 bases short and J 4 bases short, with 12 bases between. There are 15 residues in the CDR3. CDR1 and CDR2 from the germline V gene are MGHRA and YSYEKL. Here the CDR3 reads CASSQETSMIYGYTF. The CDR3 DNA reads as TGCGCCAGCAGCCAAGAGACATCAATGATCTATGGCTACACCTTC.